The source of this TCR beta chain is a study of cytomegalovirus exposure and HLA in healthy donors. For the study at large: Roughly 77 million unique TCRs from HLA-typed donors made up an early data release.

With respect to this clone: Its antigen remains unknown.

The V gene lost 1 base and the J gene lost 4 bases, with 13 bases spanning the gap. Germline assignment: CDR1 MGHRA and CDR2 YSYEKL. The CDR3 length is 15 residues. General study results and limits: Using a false discovery rate of 0.05, a later analysis showed that 16,951 TCR beta sequences were associated with HLA alleles.

The PCR contained 60 Vbeta and 13 Jbeta primers. Measured with immunoSEQ multiplex PCR; TCRdb has only the in-frame clones, and not every one. The repertoire has roughly 96,000 clones, 65% to 75% of them found once; the top ten carry more than 2.5%. Source material: PBMCs. The rearrangement links TRBV4-1 to TRBJ1-2, with D possibly TRBD1 on 5 matching bases. This receptor was identified in a female donor in good health and CMV-seropositive. CDR3 bases: TGCGCCAGCAGCCAAGTGGCAGGGTTTGGCTATGGCTACACCTTC. Its protein product is CASSQVAGFGYGYTF.